Listed here is a single T cell receptor (beta chain). The germline V gene has CDR1 MNHEY and CDR2 SVGEGT. Trimming removed 2 bases from V and 7 bases from J, with 5 bases in between. The CDR3 has 11 residues. This record comes from a study of CD8 T cells in Susac syndrome. An amount of RNA that ranged from about 0.45 to 1 ug was reverse transcribed with random hexamers. Multiplex PCR with immunoSEQ amplified the TCR beta CDR3 across 54 Vbeta and 13 Jbeta. TCRdb reanalysed the immunoSEQ multiplex PCR reads using MiXCR and keeps one entry per CDR3 protein. The repertoire holds about 180,000 distinct CDR3 sequences, with over 90% as singletons.

Sequencing was carried out using CD4+ T cells from PBMCs. This receptor was taken from a human donor with Susac syndrome. J is TRBJ2-5 and V is TRBV6-2 or TRBV6-3, with D perhaps given as TRBD1 or TRBD2 (5 bases each). CDR3 amino acids: CASSYGGTQYF. CDR3 coding DNA: TGTGCCAGCAGTTACGGGGGGACCCAGTACTTC.